This T cell receptor beta chain was sequenced in a study of tissue T cells after allogeneic stem cell transplantation. Trimming took 5 bases from V and 0 from J; bases not matched to a gene: 0. Looked up from germline, CDR1 is SGHND and CDR2 is FRSKSL. This CDR3 contains 14 residues. The assay was immunoSEQ multiplex PCR, and TCRdb's table has in-frame clones only and misses some. In the table there are some 4,700 clones, roughly 30% of which are singletons. Time point defined: mouse harvest day 14 after allogeneic transplant. The graft held 10^6 splenic CD5+ T cells and 10^7 T-cell-depleted bone marrow cells. Study-wide findings and caveats: Anatomically similar tissues had similar TCR repertoires within each patient.

A note on this clone: Its antigen is not identified. All gene names here are mouse names. The DNA ends 1 residue before the CDR3 does, and the rest of the CDR3 is filled in from the germline J gene.

The sample comprised skin. This TCR was recovered from a female BALB/c mouse given C57BL/6 T cells with graft-versus-host disease after an allogeneic hematopoietic cell transplant. V is TRBV15 and J is TRBJ2-5; 9 positions match TRBD2. Incomplete CDR3 DNA: TGTGCCAGCAGTACTGGGGGGAACCAAGACACCCAGTAC. Translation: CASSTGGNQDTQY. The complete CDR3 reads CASSTGGNQDTQYF.